This T cell receptor (beta chain) was recovered during a study of PD-1 blockade in classical Hodgkin lymphoma. Profiled with immunoSEQ multiplex PCR; TCRdb holds only in-frame clones, not every one. Of tens of thousands of clones in the sample, approximately 64% were seen once. Germline-derived CDR1 and CDR2 are MNHNY and SVGAGI (reference sequence). The CDR3 runs 13 residues. V was clipped by 8 bases and J by 6 bases, with 14 bases between them. Each patient's relapse followed autologous stem cell transplantation, and brentuximab vedotin exposure varied. The receptor was derived from a human donor with classical Hodgkin lymphoma. The V and J genes are TRBV6-6 and TRBJ1-3; D uncertain. The sample was peripheral blood mononuclear cells (PBMCs), taken at baseline. The CDR3 DNA sequence: TGTGCCAGCCGGGCCGCCCCCTTAAACACCATATATTTT. It translates to CASRAAPLNTIYF.